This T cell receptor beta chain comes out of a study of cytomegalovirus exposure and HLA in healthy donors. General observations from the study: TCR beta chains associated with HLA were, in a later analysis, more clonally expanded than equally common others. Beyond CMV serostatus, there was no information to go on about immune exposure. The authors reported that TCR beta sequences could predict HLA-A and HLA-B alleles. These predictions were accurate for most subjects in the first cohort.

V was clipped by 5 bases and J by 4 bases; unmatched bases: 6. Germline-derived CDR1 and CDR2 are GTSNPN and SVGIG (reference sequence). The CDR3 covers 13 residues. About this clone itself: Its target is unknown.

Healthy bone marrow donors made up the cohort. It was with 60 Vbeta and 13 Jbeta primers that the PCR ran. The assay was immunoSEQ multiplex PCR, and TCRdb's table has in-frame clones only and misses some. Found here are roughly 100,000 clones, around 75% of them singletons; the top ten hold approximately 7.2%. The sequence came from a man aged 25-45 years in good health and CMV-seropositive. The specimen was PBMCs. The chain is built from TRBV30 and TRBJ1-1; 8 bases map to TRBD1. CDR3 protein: CAWDRGSATEAFF. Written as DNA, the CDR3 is TGTGCCTGGGACAGGGGATCCGCCACTGAAGCTTTCTTT.